Sequencing of this T cell receptor beta chain was carried out in a study of cytomegalovirus exposure and HLA in healthy donors (dated by TCRdb to between 2016 and 2019). Describing the broader study: In an earlier analysis of some 610 of the donors, 276 Gb of sequence data and 100 million or so unique TCR beta sequences from roughly 200 million T cells were reported. Rather than using new phenotypic data, the later analysis identified candidate immune exposures from TCR beta sequences and from how often those sequences occurred across donors. Using immunosequencing, the study profiled T cell repertoires from approximately 700 subjects and related those repertoires to cytomegalovirus serostatus. In a later analysis, previously published TCR beta repertoires from 550 to 750 donors were re-analyzed and high-resolution HLA genotyping was added so that TCR occurrence patterns could be studied. To predict cytomegalovirus infection status, the study combined high-throughput TCR immunosequencing, statistical association of individual TCRs with disease status, and machine learning. On average, around 240,000 unique TCR beta nucleotide sequences were sequenced per donor among a few hundred genotyped donors of the cohort, with approximately 18% of those sequences being non-productive. Donor age, sex, ethnicity and CMV serostatus were compiled together with the repertoire data. The study aimed to test whether cataloging public T cell receptors could reveal signatures of past pathogen exposure. Besides the first cohort of approximately 710 subjects, a separate validation cohort made up of 90 to 150 different subjects was used. Roughly five DR-DQ haplotypes were handled as single units for association and clustering, since linkage in the cohort was strong. Typing coverage varied by locus: 629-630 donors for A, B, C, DRB1 and DQB1; around 560 for DQA1; some 610 for DPA1; more than 450 for DPB1. An earlier analysis of 500 to 650 of the donors applied high-throughput TCR beta sequencing to assess whether each TCR beta V gene segment acted as functional or pseudogenic. All discovery cohort repertoires had been generated on a single sequencing platform. In a later genetic analysis, genome-wide SNP genotypes for about 55% of the 666 donors were used, and that subset was treated as a discovery cohort. HLA typing covered class I and class II loci at four-digit resolution. An early release covering over 500 HLA-typed donors comprised roughly 300 gigabases of sequencing data and around 86 million unique TCR sequences. Among the roughly 400 genotyped donors, roughly 80% belonged to the genetic ancestry cluster associated with self-reported Caucasian donors. What the research found in general, with its limitations: A further reported finding was that TCR beta sequences accurately predicted the HLA-A and HLA-B alleles for most subjects in the first cohort. In vitro tests confirmed that a few of the cytomegalovirus-associated TCR beta chains recognize cytomegalovirus antigens. Across donors, most TCR sequences were observed very rarely, whereas some public TCRs were present in many individuals. The classifier was reported to diagnose cytomegalovirus status with high specificity and sensitivity in both the original cohort and the validation cohort. When HLA alleles, especially DR and DQ, strongly co-occurred, TCR associations were difficult to assign to individual alleles. The only immune exposure information available for the cohort was CMV serostatus. An earlier analysis of roughly 570 of the donors showed that most TCR beta V segments appeared in productive rearrangements either about 90% or about 30% of the time, which broadly matched IMGT annotations. The 87-base-pair reads could not distinguish some IMGT-functional V segments, including TRBV6-2 and TRBV6-3, so those segments were excluded. Presence/absence analyses assumed roughly uniform sequencing depth across donors, an assumption that may not hold. In a later analysis, the rate of TCR association differed among HLA loci, with DRB1 alleles having the most associated TCRs and HLA-C alleles having the fewest. A later analysis associated 15,000 to 20,000 TCR beta sequences with specific HLA alleles at a false discovery rate of 0.05. A later analysis found that HLA-associated TCR beta chains were more clonally expanded and had lower generation probabilities than equally common non-associated chains. Only TCR beta chains were sequenced in this cohort, and the absence of alpha or paired-chain data limited detectable features. Compared with the roughly 700-donor mean, donors in an Asian-associated ancestry cluster had fewer N-insertions in productive TCRs, according to a later genetic analysis. A later analysis found that most CMV-associated TCR beta chains appeared HLA-restricted, with HLA associations seemingly driven largely by CMV exposure. A group of highly shared sequence variants was considered likely to be a technical artifact of the sequencing pipeline. According to a later analysis, parvovirus B19, influenza, CMV and Epstein-Barr virus appeared linked to several top co-occurrence clusters. V-gene and J-gene trimming of TCR beta chains was associated with a missense DCLRE1C variant in a later genetic analysis, and the association was replicated in an independent cohort. Because counts were too low, under 20 rarely observed V segments, including chromosome 9 orphons, were left out of the earlier analysis of some 640 of the donors. Because HLA typing was unavailable for some donors at each locus, only the typed subset was used in association tests. Linkage disequilibrium might explain the correlated functional status among segregating V segments, but an unknown experimental factor could not be excluded. The study listed 164 TCR beta chains as associated with cytomegalovirus. It was suggested by the authors that the approach could potentially be generalized to other disease states and immunological phenotypes.

The cohort was made up of approximately 700 healthy bone marrow donors. At the time of sampling, every cohort member was nominally healthy, though immune exposures that went unrecorded were likely present. The donor was CMV seronegative and belonged to the group of several hundred seronegative cohort members. Each donor provided a peripheral blood sample, and peripheral blood mononuclear cells were used for TCR beta sequencing. The Qiagen DNeasy Blood Extraction Kit was used to extract genomic DNA from the blood cell samples. Points on this clone: This clone's antigen is unknown. Base-call qualities are not available, and no considerably larger clone is one nucleotide away.

The germline V end is reduced by 4 bases and the J end by 4 bases; junction bases left unmatched: 6. CDR1 and CDR2, looked up from the germline V gene, are MGHRA and YSYEKL. The CDR3 runs 14 residues from the cysteine to the phenylalanine. Left in the record is the CDR3 DNA by itself, 42 bases read in frame from the first base. The protocol used for the library was the immunoSEQ multiplex PCR assay. The multiplex PCR relied on a mix of 60 forward primers for TCR Vbeta segments and 13 reverse primers for TCR Jbeta segments. Amplification of the CDR3 region of rearranged TCR beta genes was performed with a multiplex PCR assay on genomic DNA. Amplified TCR beta libraries were sequenced as 87-base-pair reads on the Illumina HiSeq System. The authors' analysis ran thus. A later analysis tallied 80 million to 95 million unique TCR beta chains across the 600 to 700 repertoires, and about 12 million of those chains were shared by two or more donors. A nearest-neighbor algorithm error-corrected the raw reads and collapsed the reads into unique sequences, merging closely related sequences to remove PCR and sequencing errors. Alignment of CDR3 sequences to IMGT reference sequences was used to assign V, D and J gene segments. Each retained sequence needed at least a six-nucleotide match to both a V gene segment and a J gene segment. Rearrangements were classified as productive when the CDR3 lacked stop codons and remained in frame with V and J, and all other rearrangements were classified as non-productive. Following IMGT convention, CDR3 was defined as the stretch from the second conserved V-encoded cysteine up to the conserved J-encoded phenylalanine. Sequences without an unambiguous match to a single V gene segment were excluded from the earlier analysis of a few hundred of the donors. In an earlier analysis of 450 to 700 of the donors, V segments were called functional above 56.7% productive rearrangements and were called segregating when the between-donor standard deviation exceeded 5%. A statistical classification framework was built for diagnosing cytomegalovirus status from the catalog of TCR beta chain sequences. In a later analysis, V and J genes were assigned by comparing TCR nucleotide sequences against IMGT/GENE-DB human TR gene sequences. The TCRdist pipeline was used in a later analysis to assign CDR3 sequences and most-parsimonious VDJ recombination scenarios. In a later analysis, every TCR beta chain was defined by the combination of its CDR3 amino acid sequence and its V-gene family, and reads without a unique V-gene family were dropped. To address suspected cross-contamination and a sequencing artifact, a later analysis removed 550 to 750 highly shared, low-generation-probability nucleotide sequences. For each public chain, a later analysis derived a clonal expansion index from normalized ranks of inferred template counts within each repertoire. Generation probabilities in a later analysis came from a VDJ recombination model fitted to out-of-frame rearrangements, and those results were checked against IGoR. In a later analysis, TCR-TCR, TCR-HLA and TCR-CMV co-occurrence was scored with hypergeometric tests, and a repertoire-size bias correction was applied to TCR pairs. A later analysis estimated false discovery rates by permuting HLA or CMV assignments 20 times. In a later analysis, co-occurring TCRs were grouped using DBSCAN, with TCRdist sequence similarity added in when clustering inside HLA-allele-positive subsets. Repertoires with fewer than 30,000 or more than 120,000 public chains, plus five repertoires with anomalous nucleotide sharing, were excluded from co-occurrence clustering. This immuneACCESS table, as held by TCRdb, lists in-frame sequences with V and J called but not all clones. Of the missing ones, under half trace to an unresolved V gene in checked studies; the others have no known cause. The V and J calls and the clone size are those of that table, but D and trimming were determined from the DNA. The sample profile shows roughly 240,000 clones; around 78% of them were found once. The ten top clones hold under 0.6% of the sample.

The sequence was obtained from a boy younger than 18 in good health and CMV-seronegative. Sequenced sample: PBMCs. The receptor chain draws on TRBV4-1 and TRBJ1-1, with 7 middle bases fitting TRBD1. Here is the DNA: TGCGCCAGCAGCCCCATACAGGGGAGCACTGAAGCTTTCTTT. This is translated as CASSPIQGSTEAFF.